These T cell receptor beta chains were read from a single sample in a study of immune heterogeneity within non-small cell lung tumors. Each CDR3 protein gets one entry after TCRdb re-called the multiplex PCR reads with MiXCR. The sample holds 2,000 to 2,500 distinct CDR3 sequences, about 30% seen once. The source material was lung tumor tissue. The receptors were sampled from a man aged 55 to 70 with non-small cell lung cancer. CDR3s include the opening cysteine and the closing phenylalanine or tryptophan. The D gene is left open where the match is weak. Expanded clones are given a class, and other clones once, few, many or no size at all.

D | size | J | V | DNA | CDR3
- | few | TRBJ1-1 | TRBV5-1 | TGCGCCAGCAGCCGGGGTGATCGGGGGAGGGGGACTGAAGCTTTCTTT | CASSRGDRGRGTEAFF
TRBD2 | medium-sized | TRBJ2-7 | TRBV2 | TGTGCCAGCAGAACCGGGACTAGCGCCTACGAGCAGTACTTC | CASRTGTSAYEQYF
- | large | TRBJ1-1 | TRBV15 | TGTGCCACCAGCAGAGGGGTAACAGGGACGGGAGCTTTCTTT | CATSRGVTGTGAFF
- | large | TRBJ1-1 | TRBV27 | TGTGCCAGCAGTTTTTTAACGAACACTGAAGCTTTCTTT | CASSFLTNTEAFF
- | - | TRBJ1-1 | TRBV5-5 | TGTGCCAGCAGCTTAGACACTTCCTTTGGGAACACTGAATCTTTCTTT | CASSLDTSFGNTESFF
TRBD1 | few | TRBJ1-6 | TRBV10-2 | TGCGCCAGCAGGCCCACTGACAGGGGGTGGACACCCCTCCACTTT | CASRPTDRGWTPLHF
TRBD2 | - | TRBJ2-2 | TRBV24-1 | TGTGCAACCAGTGACCCCGTGGTAGCGGGATGGGACACCGGGGAGCTGTTTTTT | CATSDPVVAGWDTGELFF
- | large | TRBJ2-2 | TRBV27 | TGTGCCAGCAGTTTATTCTTATCCGGGGAGCTGTTTTTT | CASSLFLSGELFF
- | medium-sized | TRBJ1-6 | TRBV5-1 | TGCGCCAGCAGTTACGGAGGACAACCCCTCCACTTT | CASSYGGQPLHF
- | large | TRBJ2-1 | TRBV20-1 | TGCAGTGCTAACTACTACAATGAGCAGTTCTTC | CSANYYNEQFF
TRBD1 | - | TRBJ2-3 | TRBV12-3/TRBV12-4 | TGTGCCAGCAGACACAGGGGTACAGATACGCAGTATTTT | CASRHRGTDTQYF
- | few | TRBJ2-4 | TRBV20-1 | TGCAGTGCTAGGTGCACTACCGGTTACATTCAGTACTTC | CSARCTTGYIQYF
- | few | TRBJ1-1 | TRBV9 | TGTGCCAGCAGCGTAGCCCCGAACCCACAGGACGGCACTGAAGCTTTCTTT | CASSVAPNPQDGTEAFF
TRBD1 | few | TRBJ2-3 | TRBV19 | TGTGCCAGTAGTATAAACAGGGGGCAGGTGGATACGCAGTATTTT | CASSINRGQVDTQYF
- | large | TRBJ2-7 | TRBV5-6 | TGTGCCAGCAGCCTGGACACTAACTACGAGCAGTACTTC | CASSLDTNYEQYF
TRBD2 | - | TRBJ2-7 | TRBV28 | TGTGCCAGCAGTACCCGGGCTAGCGGAGGGCGATACGAGCAGTACTTC | CASSTRASGGRYEQYF
- | - | TRBJ2-5 | TRBV4-2 | TGTGCCAGCAGCCAAGGGGACGTGGGGGGAGAGACCCAGTACTTC | CASSQGDVGGETQYF
TRBD1 | medium-sized | TRBJ1-5 | TRBV20-1 | TGCAGTGCTAGACCGACAGGGAGCAATCAGCCCCAGCATTTT | CSARPTGSNQPQHF
- | few | TRBJ1-4 | TRBV28 | TGTGCCAGCAGTCCGCCCCCGGGGGAAAAACTGTTTTTT | CASSPPPGEKLFF
- | large | TRBJ2-3 | TRBV7-3 | TGTGCCAGCGGGCCCGGCACAGATACGCAGTATTTT | CASGPGTDTQYF
- | - | TRBJ2-2 | TRBV7-6 | TGTGCCAGCAGCTTAGACCAGGGCCAGGGCAGTTCGAACACCGGGGAGCTGTTTTTT | CASSLDQGQGSSNTGELFF
- | - | TRBJ1-1 | TRBV5-4 | TGTGCCAGCAGCCCGGGAATATCGGGACCCAATAAGATTGAAGCTTTCTTT | CASSPGISGPNKIEAFF
- | medium-sized | TRBJ1-1 | TRBV5-5 | TGTGCCAGCAGCTTAGACACTTCCTTTGGGAACACTGAAGCTTTCTTT | CASSLDTSFGNTEAFF
- | - | TRBJ1-3 | TRBV4-1 | TGCGCCAGCAGCCACCCCACGGGACGGTACTCTGGAAACACCATATATTTT | CASSHPTGRYSGNTIYF
- | large | TRBJ2-7 | TRBV4-1 | TGCGCCAGCAGCCAGGCAAAGGGGGACTACGAGCAGTACTTC | CASSQAKGDYEQYF
TRBD1 | medium-sized | TRBJ1-4 | TRBV5-1 | TGCGCCAGCAGCTCCAGGACAGGGGGCGGCGAAAAACTGTTTTTT | CASSSRTGGGEKLFF
- | once | TRBJ1-5 | TRBV28 | TGTGCCAGCAGTTCGCTAGTGGGTTTTAGCAATCAGCCCCAGCATTTT | CASSSLVGFSNQPQHF
TRBD1 | medium-sized | TRBJ2-1 | TRBV20-1 | TGCAGTGCTTGGGGGACAGAAGGGGCGAGCTCCTACAATGAGCAGTTCTTC | CSAWGTEGASSYNEQFF
- | medium-sized | TRBJ1-3 | TRBV7-8 | TGTGCCAGCAGCCCTGGGGCAGGGCACGGAAACACCATATATTTT | CASSPGAGHGNTIYF
- | - | TRBJ2-3 | TRBV7-2 | TGTGCCAGCAGCTTATGGCTAGCTGGAGATATGCAGTATTTT | CASSLWLAGDMQYF
- | medium-sized | TRBJ2-1 | TRBV3-1 | TGTGCCAGCAGCCAAGGACTAGGGGGTGGTGAGCAGTTCTTC | CASSQGLGGGEQFF
- | - | TRBJ2-5 | TRBV20-1 | TGCAGTGCTAGAGATCCGGGCGACCCCCAAGAGACCCAGTACTTC | CSARDPGDPQETQYF
- | - | TRBJ2-2 | TRBV27 | TGTGCCAGCAGTTTATCGTGGCTTAGAGGCACCGGGGAGCTGTTTTTT | CASSLSWLRGTGELFF
- | large | TRBJ2-7 | TRBV9 | TGTGCCAGCAGCGTAGAGCAGGGGAATACCTACGAGCAGTACTTC | CASSVEQGNTYEQYF
- | large | TRBJ1-2 | TRBV11-2 | TGTGCCAGCAGCTTTATTGGGGGGGATGGCTACACCTTC | CASSFIGGDGYTF
TRBD2 | few | TRBJ2-5 | TRBV6-2/TRBV6-3 | TGTGCCAGCAGTTACTCGTTGGTGGGAGGGCAAGAGACCCAGTACTTC | CASSYSLVGGQETQYF
- | - | TRBJ1-1 | TRBV20-1 | TGCATTGCTAGAGATCAGTACACTGAAGCTTCCTTT | CIARDQYTEASF
- | - | TRBJ1-2 | TRBV20-1 | TGCAGTGCTAGAGATCCCGACAGGCCAAGGGGCTACACCTTC | CSARDPDRPRGYTF
- | large | TRBJ1-1 | TRBV30 | TGTGCCTGGAGTCCTCTTCGGCCCTTCCAGCCTTCCACTGAAGCTTTCTTT | CAWSPLRPFQPSTEAFF
- | - | TRBJ2-5 | TRBV2 | TGTGCCAGCAGTGAAGCGCTGGGTTGGGAGACCCAGTACTTC | CASSEALGWETQYF
- | - | TRBJ1-3 | TRBV30 | TGTGCCACCCCGGGGGAGTTTGGAAACACCATATATTTT | CATPGEFGNTIYF
TRBD1 | medium-sized | TRBJ2-7 | TRBV5-1 | TGCGCCAGCAGCCGTGGGACAGACTACGAGCAGTACTTC | CASSRGTDYEQYF
- | few | TRBJ1-1 | TRBV4-3 | TGCGCCAGCAGCCAAGATGGCAGGGACACTGAAGCTTTCTTT | CASSQDGRDTEAFF
- | few | TRBJ1-4 | TRBV28 | TGTGCCAGCACCAACCCAAGGGGGGGACTGTTTTTT | CASTNPRGGLFF
TRBD1 | - | TRBJ2-1 | TRBV28 | TGTGCCAGCAGTCCCGGACAGGGGAGGAACAATGAGCAGTTCTTC | CASSPGQGRNNEQFF
- | few | TRBJ2-1 | TRBV20-1 | TGCAGTGCTAGAAGGCGGGGCACCTACAATGAGCAGTTCTTC | CSARRRGTYNEQFF
- | medium-sized | TRBJ2-3 | TRBV6-2/TRBV6-3 | TGTGCCAGCACGAACGGCGGGGGCCAAGATACGCAGTATTTT | CASTNGGGQDTQYF
- | once | TRBJ1-5 | TRBV28 | TGTGCCAGCAGTTCTCGCGGGACACTTAGCAATCAGCCCCAGCATTTT | CASSSRGTLSNQPQHF
- | medium-sized | TRBJ1-5 | TRBV2 | TGTGCCAGCAAAGACAGTTCGTATAGCAATCAGCCCCAGCATTTT | CASKDSSYSNQPQHF
- | medium-sized | TRBJ2-1 | TRBV24-1 | TGTGCCACCAGCGCTGAACTAGCTGCCTACAATGAGCAGTTCTTC | CATSAELAAYNEQFF
- | medium-sized | TRBJ1-5 | TRBV6-1 | TGTGCCAGCAGTGAACTCCAGGTAGGGTTACAGCCCCAGCATTTT | CASSELQVGLQPQHF
- | large | TRBJ1-4 | TRBV5-1 | TGCGCCAGCAGCCGGAATTCATGGGCAACTAATGAAAAACTGTTTTTT | CASSRNSWATNEKLFF